This paragraph reports one TCR beta chain. This clone was seen once. The target of this receptor is not known. The sample holds no much larger clone one base away, and base qualities are not on file. TCRbeta CDR3 regions were amplified from genomic DNA by means of the immunoSEQ Assay, a bias-controlled multiplex PCR. Processing in the source paper ran as follows. Within the assay, amplification of reference gene primers was used to estimate how many nucleated cells each sample contained. To quantify the absolute abundance of each unique TCRbeta CDR3 rearrangement, sequence reads were collapsed and filtered. For each sample, productive Simpson clonality was calculated as the square root of Simpson's diversity index over productive rearrangements. TCRdb provides this immuneACCESS table in a form limited to in-frame rearrangements. Some clones are lacking; in checked studies, under half of them reflect an unresolved V gene, and why the rest are absent is not known. From that table come the V and J calls and clone size; the DNA was used to work out D and trimming. The sample includes 150,000 to 200,000 clones, with about four fifths observed a single time. The ten largest clonotypes hold 8% to 13% of the sample.

Trimming accounts for 5 bases at V and 2 bases at J, while the number of junction bases matched to no gene is 2. CDR1 and CDR2 are read off the germline V gene as MDHEN and SYDVKM. Inclusive of the bounding cysteine and phenylalanine, the CDR3 is 16 residues long. Just CDR3 DNA is preserved here, 48 bases in frame from base 1. The data originate from a study of blood T cell repertoires in COVID-19 (TCRdb year 2020). Some background on the complete study: The collaborator samples originated in the United States, Italy and Spain and spanned the acute and convalescent phases of COVID-19. The material from the prospective study consisted of cDNA or gDNA derived from T cells, B-cell-depleted T cells, or PBMCs. Deeply sampled blood TCRbeta repertoires from subjects exposed to, actively infected with, or recovered from COVID-19 were included in the dataset. HLA class I and class II types, where available, came from metadata supplied by the sample provider rather than from assay-based typing. Samples were obtained from the ongoing ImmuneRACE study (first 160 participants) and from over 1,000 subjects provided by 6 global collaborators. Sample metadata almost always included a de-identified subject ID, COVID-19 status, age in years and sex. The repertoires were made available in a free public database intended to serve as a resource for research on the immune response to SARS-CoV-2.

One collaborating source in Seattle enrolled patients during active infection and followed them longitudinally through the course of disease. Whole blood was collected in K2EDTA tubes by collaborating institutions according to the institutions' own protocols. For TCRbeta analysis, collaborators shipped samples as frozen whole blood, isolated PBMCs, or DNA extracted from either of those sample types. Broad study findings and their caveats: The quantity of clinical and demographic metadata differed by source and by participant and was supplied without curation.

This chain is built from TRBV28 and TRBJ2-1; 14 central nucleotides agree with TRBD2. The receptor was derived from a woman in her thirties or forties with COVID-19, enrolled during active disease. Sequencing was performed on peripheral blood. The bases are TGTGCCAGCAGTCTGACTAGCGGGAGGGCCTACAATGAGCAGTTCTTC. This codes for CASSLTSGRAYNEQFF.